Shown below are 2 T cell receptor beta chains from a single sample sequenced in a study of blood T cell repertoires in COVID-19. The table came from immunoSEQ multiplex PCR; TCRdb's copy has only in-frame clones and leaves some out. This sample carries almost 350,000 clones, 88% of them seen once, and the ten largest clones take around 0.92%. Sequenced material: PBMCs or T cells enriched from blood (not recorded which). All receptors derive from a woman aged 25-40 years who had been exposed to COVID-19.

The gene calls are TRBV5-1 and TRBJ1-5, with a weak D call TRBD1 (5 bases). The CDR3 loop spans 15 amino acids. Trimming removed 6 bases at V and 7 bases at J, with 20 bases between. Germline-derived CDR1 and CDR2 are SGHRS and YFSETQ. The CDR3 bases are TGCGCCAGCAACATTGTACCAGGGTTTTACCAGCCCCAGCATTTT. The encoded protein is CASNIVPGFYQPQHF.

This clone was observed once. The gene calls are TRBV7-9 and TRBJ1-3; maybe TRBD1 (6 bases). CDR1 is SEHNR, CDR2 FQNEAQ, per germline (reference sequence). The CDR3 spans 14 residues. Trimming removed 5 bases from V and 7 bases from J, with 15 bases in between. CDR3 sequence reads: CASSIGQNRNTIYF. In DNA form, the CDR3 reads TGTGCCAGCAGCATAGGACAGAATCGGAACACCATATATTTT.